This TCR beta chain was found in a study of Ad26.COV2.S vaccination and SARS-CoV-2 variants. With respect to this clone: Its specificity is not known.

TCRdb's copy holds only in-frame clones and misses some; the assay was immunoSEQ multiplex PCR. Among a few hundred thousand clones listed, around 87% were seen once. Regarding treatment: 15 to 20 received Ad26.COV2.S at low or high dose, single or two shots; roughly five received placebo; per-sample allocation not given. Specimens were obtained on day 63 following the first vaccine or placebo injection. An Ad26 vector expressing Wuhan-strain SARS-CoV-2 spike constituted the vaccine. Study results and limitations: Non-spike TCR breadth showed similarity between vaccine and placebo recipients. The placebo group had lower spike-specific TCR breadth than the vaccine recipients did.

The clonotype comes from a person between 18 and 65 years old who received the Ad26.COV2.S COVID-19 vaccine or a placebo. Sample: peripheral blood, taken in a trial of Ad26.COV2.S vaccine versus placebo.

The CDR3 here is CASGLGQGVSEQFF. For the CDR3, the DNA is TGTGCTAGTGGTTTAGGACAGGGGGTCAGTGAGCAGTTCTTC. The chain employs TRBV12-5 and TRBJ2-1; 10 bases are a match to TRBD1. Germline V gene data show CDR1 as LGHNT and CDR2 as FRNRAP. This CDR3 has 14 amino acids. J gave up 9 bases and V 3 bases, and 5 bases lay outside the gene matches.